This T cell receptor beta chain was obtained from a study of shared clonotypes between healthy human individuals. Study results and caveats: Among donors, the sharing of clonotypes was expected to be influenced by sequencing depth.

Donors, without exception, were Caucasian adults residing in Nashville, Tennessee. As to this clone: Its cognate antigen is unknown.

There are 15 residues in the CDR3. V lost 5 bases and J lost 4; bases outside the gene matches: 7. CDR1 is SGHTA, CDR2 FQGNSA, per germline. It was at deep level that the assay was run. Assay used: immunoSEQ multiplex PCR; TCRdb lists only in-frame clones, some missing. This repertoire shows more than 1.2 million clones, about 98.5% found once; its top ten account for around 0.38%. Material: naive CD4+ T cells sorted from blood. The subset is: CD45RA+ positively selected. This TCR derives from a man aged 25-45 years in good health. The chain links TRBV7-2 to TRBJ2-5, with 10 bases aligning to TRBD1. CDR3 sequence: CASSGRDRGGETQYF. The CDR3 DNA sequence: TGTGCCAGCAGCGGGCGGGACAGGGGTGGAGAGACCCAGTACTTC.